Shown below are 3 T cell receptor beta chains from a single sample sequenced in a study of memory CD4+ T cells and cytomegalovirus serostatus. The data were produced by immunoSEQ multiplex PCR, yet TCRdb's version contains in-frame clones alone and is incomplete. The sample carries approximately 56,000 clones, more than 75% recorded once. Single viable CD3+CD4+CD8-CD45RO+ cells were sorted as the memory CD4+ T cells. The sequenced sample consisted of memory CD4+ T cells from blood. The receptor source for this set is an adult in good health and CMV-seronegative.

This sequence joins TRBV7-2 and TRBJ1-1; 7 bases line up with TRBD1. Unmatched junction bases numbered 9, after V lost 3 bases and J lost 5 bases. This CDR3 comprises 15 residues. CDR1 and CDR2 (germline): SGHTA, FQGNSA. CDR3 in amino acids: CASSFRGGLGTEAFF. CDR3 in DNA: TGTGCCAGCAGCTTTCGAGGGGGCCTTGGGACTGAAGCTTTCTTT.

In nucleotides, the CDR3 is TGTGCCAGCAGCATTGGACAGGCGGGAGAGACCCAGTACTTC. It specifies CASSIGQAGETQYF. The J gene is TRBJ2-5, the V gene TRBV5-4, with TRBD1 matching over 7 bases. V lost 4 bases, J lost 4 bases, and 7 bases stayed unmatched. CDR3 length equals 14 residues. CDR1 and CDR2 (germline): SGHNT, YYREEE (reference sequence).

Only one count was recorded for this clone. J is TRBJ1-2 and V is TRBV2; D may be TRBD1 (5 bases). V dropped 1 base and J dropped 4 bases, with 10 bases sitting between them. The CDR3 has 14 residues. CDR1 SNHLY and CDR2 FYNNEI come from the germline V gene. This chain's CDR3 is CASSEGGSSYGYTF. CDR3 DNA sequence: TGTGCCAGCAGTGAAGGGGGGTCCTCCTATGGCTACACCTTC.